The sequence of this T cell receptor beta chain was determined in a study of T cells in Graves' hyperthyroidism and ophthalmopathy. Overall study context: Peripheral blood was acquired at first diagnosis, ahead of any therapy whatsoever. Study observations and caveats: In the blood, most expanded thyroid clonotypes above 0.001 appeared as well.

Diagnosis of hyperthyroidism was new in patients aged 18 to 65, and its duration was under 2 months. The germline gives CDR1 SGHAT, CDR2 FQNNGV. The CDR3 is 15 amino acids. V lost 5 bases to trimming and J lost 10 bases; unmatched junction nucleotides: 11. RNA transcripts yielded amplified TCR beta CDR3 regions. Researchers ran a first-round RT-PCR on the TCR CDR3 using the HTBI primer set. TCRdb re-analysed the multiplex PCR reads in MiXCR, keeping a single row per CDR3 protein. The table records about 560,000 distinct CDR3 sequences, over 15% of them present only once. Regarding this clonotype: Its antigen is currently unknown.

This TCR derives from a young woman with Graves' hyperthyroidism. The chain links TRBV11-2 to TRBJ1-6; 7 bases fit TRBD1. The sequencing sample was made of blood. CDR3 DNA: TGTGCCAGCAGCATTTACAGGACAGGAGTGTCACCCCTCCACTTT. Translated, it gives CASSIYRTGVSPLHF. Using reference TRBV11-2 and TRBJ1-6 for the parts outside the CDR3, the full variable domain is EAGVAQSPRYKIIEKRQSVAFWCNPISGHATLYWYQQILGQGPKLLIQFQNNGVVDDSQLPKDRFSAERLKGVDSTLKIQPAKLEDSAVYLCASSIYRTGVSPLHFGNGTRLTVT.